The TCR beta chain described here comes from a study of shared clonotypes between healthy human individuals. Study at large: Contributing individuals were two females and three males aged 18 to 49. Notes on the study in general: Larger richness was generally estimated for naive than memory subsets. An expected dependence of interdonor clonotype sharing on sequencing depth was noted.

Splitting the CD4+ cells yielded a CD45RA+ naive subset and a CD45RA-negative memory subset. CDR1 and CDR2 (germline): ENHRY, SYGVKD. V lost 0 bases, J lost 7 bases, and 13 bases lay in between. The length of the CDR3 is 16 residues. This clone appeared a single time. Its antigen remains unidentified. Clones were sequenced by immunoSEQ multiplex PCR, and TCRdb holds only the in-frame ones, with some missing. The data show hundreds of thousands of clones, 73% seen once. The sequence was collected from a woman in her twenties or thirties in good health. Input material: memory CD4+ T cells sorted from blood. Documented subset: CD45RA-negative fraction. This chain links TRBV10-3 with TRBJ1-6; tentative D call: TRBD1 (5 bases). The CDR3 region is CAISESGLEWNSPLHF. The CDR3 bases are TGTGCCATCAGTGAGTCGGGACTGGAGTGGAATTCACCCCTCCACTTT.